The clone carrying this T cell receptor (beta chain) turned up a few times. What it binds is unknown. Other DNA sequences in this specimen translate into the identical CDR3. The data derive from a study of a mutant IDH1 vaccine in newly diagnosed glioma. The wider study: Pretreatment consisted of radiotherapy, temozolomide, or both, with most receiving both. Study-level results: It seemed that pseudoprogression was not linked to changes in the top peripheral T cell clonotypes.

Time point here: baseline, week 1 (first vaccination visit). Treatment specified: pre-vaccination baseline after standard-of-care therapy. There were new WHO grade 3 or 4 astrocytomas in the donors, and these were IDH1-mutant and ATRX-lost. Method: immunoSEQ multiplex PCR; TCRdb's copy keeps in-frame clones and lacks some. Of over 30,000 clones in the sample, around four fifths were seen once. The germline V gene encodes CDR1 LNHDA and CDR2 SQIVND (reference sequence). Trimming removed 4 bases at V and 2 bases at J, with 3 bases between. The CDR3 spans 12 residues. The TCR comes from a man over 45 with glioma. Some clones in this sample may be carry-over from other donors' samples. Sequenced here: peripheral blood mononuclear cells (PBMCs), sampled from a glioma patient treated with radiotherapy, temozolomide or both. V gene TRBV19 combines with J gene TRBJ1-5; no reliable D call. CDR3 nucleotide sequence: TGTGCCAGTAGTACCGGCAATCAGCCCCAGCATTTT. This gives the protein CASSTGNQPQHF.